Following are 19 T cell receptor beta chains from one sample sequenced in a study of shared clonotypes between healthy human individuals. The data were produced by immunoSEQ multiplex PCR, yet TCRdb's version contains in-frame clones alone and is incomplete. The sample has a few million clones; around 90% are singletons. The source material was naive CD4+ T cells sorted from blood. Documented subset: CD45RA+ positively selected. Receptors originate from a man younger than 35 in good health.

A single count supports this clone. The V call is TRBV6-4, the J call TRBJ2-2; tentatively, D is TRBD1 or TRBD2 (5 bases each). Trimming removed 6 bases at V and 6 bases at J, with 17 bases between. Germline values: CDR1 MRHNA, CDR2 SNTAGT. The CDR3 is 15 residues long. The CDR3 bases are TGTGCCAGCAGCCGGGGCCCGAATTTATCCGGGGAGCTGTTTTTT. Its protein product is CASSRGPNLSGELFF.

The chain carries TRBV4-3 and TRBJ2-7; 9 bases are a match to TRBD1. Trimming at V came to 1 base and at J to 5 bases, leaving 0 bases not matched to a gene. The length of the CDR3 is 13 residues. Germline V gene sequence: CDR1 LGHNA, CDR2 YSLEER. CDR3 loop: CASSQGDRDEQYF. The DNA for the CDR3 is TGCGCCAGCAGCCAAGGGGACAGGGACGAGCAGTACTTC.

The chain is built from TRBV11-3 and TRBJ2-2; 7 nucleotides agree with TRBD1. Trimming cost V 0 bases and J 2 bases; bases outside gene matches: 12. Germline CDR1 reads SGHNT; CDR2 reads YENEEA. The CDR3 runs 19 residues. The CDR3 DNA reads as TGTGCCAGCAGCTTAGACGGGACAGCACGGAACCTAAACACCGGGGAGCTGTTTTTT. It yields the protein CASSLDGTARNLNTGELFF.

J is TRBJ1-2 and V is TRBV7-8; maybe TRBD1 (6 bases). Between the trimmed V and J ends, which lost 5 bases and 6 bases, there was a span of 19 bases. The germline V gene has CDR1 SGHVS and CDR2 FQNEAQ. This CDR3 has 15 residues. The CDR3 DNA sequence: TGTGCCAGCAGCCCCCGGACAGCCTCAGGGGATGGCTACACCTTC. Its translation: CASSPRTASGDGYTF.

This chain connects TRBV28 to TRBJ2-1, with D maybe TRBD1 (5 bases). This CDR3 contains 13 residues. The germline CDR1 and CDR2 sequences are MDHEN and SYDVKM. V was pared by 3 bases and J by 5 bases, with 8 bases between. The CDR3 sequence is CASSLLGDNEQFF. The CDR3 DNA follows: TGTGCCAGCAGTTTGCTAGGGGACAATGAGCAGTTCTTC.

The genes are TRBV5-4 and TRBJ2-1; perhaps TRBD2 as D (5 bases). The CDR3 consists of 15 residues. Looked up from germline, CDR1 is SGHNT and CDR2 is YYREEE (reference sequence). With 3 bases removed from V and 0 bases from J, the gap between germline ends came to 10 bases. The CDR3 is CASSYGLFSYNEQFF. DNA for the CDR3: TGTGCCAGCAGCTATGGACTCTTCTCCTACAATGAGCAGTTCTTC.

The V call is TRBV11-2, the J call TRBJ2-7, with a tentative D call TRBD1 (6 bases). With 8 bases removed from V and 0 bases from J, the gap between germline ends came to 17 bases. Germline V gene data show CDR1 as SGHAT and CDR2 as FQNNGV. This CDR3 has 15 residues. CDR3 region: CASRMVKGDSYEQYF. In DNA, the CDR3 is TGTGCCAGCCGCATGGTGAAGGGGGACTCCTACGAGCAGTACTTC. Variable domain in full (rest from reference TRBV11-2 and TRBJ2-7): EAGVAQSPRYKIIEKRQSVAFWCNPISGHATLYWYQQILGQGPKLLIQFQNNGVVDDSQLPKDRFSAERLKGVDSTLKIQPAKLEDSAVYLCASRMVKGDSYEQYFGPGTRLTVT.

The chain has TRBV30 and TRBJ2-3; 7 nucleotides agree with TRBD2. Looked up from germline, CDR1 is GTSNPN and CDR2 is SVGIG (reference sequence). The CDR3 loop spans 17 amino acids. J gave up 2 bases and V 0 bases, and 11 bases lay outside the gene matches. The CDR3 loop is CAWSVNVVSGSTDTQYF. The CDR3 region has the DNA TGTGCCTGGAGTGTAAACGTGGTTAGCGGGTCCACAGATACGCAGTATTTT. Full variable domain (rest looked up from reference TRBV30 and TRBJ2-3): SQTIHQWPATLVQPVGSPLSLECTVEGTSNPNLYWYRQAAGRGLQLLFYSVGIGQISSEVPQNLSASRPQDRQFILSSKKLLLSDSGFYLCAWSVNVVSGSTDTQYFGPGTRLTVL.

The V call is TRBV11-3, the J call TRBJ2-1; D gene unclear. The CDR3 has 14 amino acids. Trimming removed 2 bases at V and 6 bases at J, with 11 bases between. The V gene's germline CDR1 is SGHNT and CDR2 YENEEA. The CDR3 loop is CASSLRDKSNEQFF. For the CDR3, the DNA is TGTGCCAGCAGCTTAAGAGACAAGAGCAATGAGCAGTTCTTC.

This clone appeared a few times. J is TRBJ1-5 and V is TRBV29-1; no reliable D call. Trimming removed 4 bases from V and 3 bases from J, with 10 bases in between. CDR3 size: 13 residues. Per the germline V gene, CDR1 is SQVTM and CDR2 is ANQGSEA. CDR3 amino acids: CSVGPGLNQPQHF. The CDR3 DNA reads TGCAGCGTTGGGCCAGGCCTCAATCAGCCCCAGCATTTT.

The chain combines TRBV27 with TRBJ2-2, with D perhaps TRBD2 (5 bases). The CDR3 length is 15 residues. Trimming shortened V by 6 bases and J by 2 bases, and 13 bases separated the two germline ends. Per germline, CDR1 MNHEY and CDR2 SMNVEV (reference sequence). This CDR3 is CASRSWGDNTGELFF. The CDR3 DNA reads as TGTGCCAGCAGATCCTGGGGAGATAACACCGGGGAGCTGTTTTTT.

The genes are TRBV5-6 and TRBJ1-1; D might be TRBD1 (6 bases). This CDR3 is 12 amino acids long. Germline V gene data show CDR1 as SGHDT and CDR2 as YYEEEE. Trimming pared 4 bases from V and 10 bases from J, leaving 14 bases between. The CDR3 nucleotides are TGTGCCAGCAGCCCTTTAGGGGGGAGAGCTTTCTTT. Protein sequence: CASSPLGGRAFF.

The J gene is TRBJ2-2, the V gene TRBV11-2; 9 bases agree with TRBD2. The CDR3 loop spans 14 amino acids. Per the germline V gene, CDR1 is SGHAT and CDR2 is FQNNGV. The trim removed 7 bases at V and 6 bases at J, leaving 6 bases unmatched. This CDR3 reads CASTLAGWAGELFF. The CDR3 DNA follows: TGTGCCAGCACGCTAGCGGGGTGGGCCGGGGAGCTGTTTTTT.

As regards this clone: Distinct nucleotide sequences in the sample also encode this CDR3. The rearrangement uses TRBV2 and TRBJ1-2; tentatively, D is TRBD1 (5 bases). Germline V CDR1 and CDR2: SNHLY, FYNNEI. CDR3 size: 14 residues. V lost 3 bases and J lost 2, with 10 bases in between. The CDR3 region has the DNA TGTGCCAGCAGTGACAGGGCGTCCAACTATGGCTACACCTTC. The encoded protein is CASSDRASNYGYTF.

The rearrangement uses TRBV7-2 and TRBJ1-5, with D possibly matching TRBD1 (5 bases). V shed 1 base and J shed 4 bases, with 11 bases lying between them. There are 15 residues in the CDR3. The V gene's germline CDR1 is SGHTA and CDR2 FQGNSA. The CDR3 DNA sequence: TGTGCCAGCAGCTTAGGGCCGACAGATAATCAGCCCCAGCATTTT. It encodes CASSLGPTDNQPQHF.

The chain uses TRBV5-4 and TRBJ2-7; 8 bases align to TRBD2. The CDR3 sequence is 16 residues long. V dropped 0 bases and J dropped 2; count of bases not matched to a gene: 7. Germline CDR1 SGHNT, CDR2 YYREEE (reference sequence). CDR3 region: CASSLGTGGRTYEQYF. The CDR3 nucleotides are TGTGCCAGCAGCTTGGGAACGGGAGGGCGAACCTACGAGCAGTACTTC.

This clone is a singleton in its sample. This rearrangement joins TRBV2 to TRBJ2-1; a possible D gene is TRBD1 (6 bases). The CDR3 length is 12 residues. Trimming pared 6 bases from V and 9 bases from J, leaving 12 bases between. From germline, CDR1 is SNHLY and CDR2 FYNNEI. The CDR3: CASRATGIEQFF. CDR3 DNA sequence: TGTGCCAGCAGAGCAACAGGGATTGAGCAGTTCTTC.

Only one count was recorded for this clone. The same CDR3 is also encoded by other DNA sequences in this sample. The J gene is TRBJ2-7, the V gene TRBV27; 9 positions match TRBD1. CDR3 length: 16 residues. The germline CDR1 and CDR2 sequences are MNHEY and SMNVEV (reference sequence). Trimming cost V 4 bases and J 2 bases; bases outside gene matches: 9. For the CDR3, the DNA is TGTGCCAGCAGTTCTCCCTCAAGGACAGGGGCCTACGAGCAGTACTTC. It codes for CASSSPSRTGAYEQYF.

The chain employs TRBV18 and TRBJ2-3; no reliable D call. Germline CDR1 reads KGHSH; CDR2 reads LQKENI. The CDR3 is 11 residues long. V was shortened by 5 bases and J by 6 bases, with 6 bases between the two germline ends. The CDR3 DNA reads TGTGCCAGCTCATCTGGGGATACGCAGTATTTT. Residues: CASSSGDTQYF. Supplemented by reference TRBV18 and TRBJ2-3, the full variable domain reads NAGVMQNPRHLVRRRGQEARLRCSPMKGHSHVYWYRQLPEEGLKFMVYLQKENIIDESGMPKERFSAEFPKEGPSILRIQQVVRGDSAAYFCASSSGDTQYFGPGTRLTVL.